Below, 22 T cell receptor beta chains from the same sample are listed, as sequenced in a study of blood T cell repertoires in COVID-19. The table came from immunoSEQ multiplex PCR; TCRdb's copy has only in-frame clones and leaves some out. The sample lists some 170,000 clones, about 86% occurring once. Sequencing input: peripheral blood. These receptors all come from a woman of 80 years or more with acute or convalescent COVID-19.

The genes are TRBV10-3 and TRBJ1-2, with D maybe TRBD1 (6 bases). The CDR3 contains 13 residues. Trimming took off 8 bases at V and 2 bases at J, with 12 bases between the two ends. Germline-derived CDR1 and CDR2 are ENHRY and SYGVKD. The DNA for the CDR3 is TGTGCCATCGGGGCCCAGGGGAACTATGGCTACACCTTC. It encodes CAIGAQGNYGYTF.

The rearrangement uses TRBV28 and TRBJ1-2; tentatively, D is TRBD1 (6 bases). Per germline, CDR1 MDHEN and CDR2 SYDVKM. Trimming stripped 2 bases from V and 13 bases from J, with 17 bases between. The CDR3 runs to 13 residues. The CDR3 nucleotides are TGTGCCAGCAGTTTAGGGGGCAGCCCTTCAGGCACCTTC. Protein sequence: CASSLGGSPSGTF.

J is TRBJ1-1 and V is TRBV11-2, with 7 positions matching TRBD1. The CDR3 totals 14 residues. J gave up 0 bases and V 5 bases, and 3 bases lay outside the gene matches. Looked up from germline, CDR1 is SGHAT and CDR2 is FQNNGV. The CDR3 DNA reads as TGTGCCAGCAGCAAAGACAGGGTGAACACTGAAGCTTTCTTT. Its translation is CASSKDRVNTEAFF. Supplemented by reference TRBV11-2 and TRBJ1-1, the full variable domain reads EAGVAQSPRYKIIEKRQSVAFWCNPISGHATLYWYQQILGQGPKLLIQFQNNGVVDDSQLPKDRFSAERLKGVDSTLKIQPAKLEDSAVYLCASSKDRVNTEAFFGQGTRLTVV.

The J gene is TRBJ1-6, the V gene TRBV6-5; 9 positions match TRBD1. J lost 5 bases, V lost 0 bases, and 2 bases had no gene match. Germline V CDR1 and CDR2: MNHEY, SVGAGI. This CDR3 spans 16 amino acids. The CDR3 region has the DNA TGTGCCAGCAGTTACTCGGGACAGGGCGATAATTCACCCCTCCACTTT. This translates into CASSYSGQGDNSPLHF.

This chain links TRBV29-1 with TRBJ1-2; 7 bases are shared with TRBD1. With V trimmed by 6 bases and J by 4 bases, 11 bases remained unmatched. The V gene's germline CDR1 is SQVTM and CDR2 ANQGSEA. The CDR3 has 14 residues. The CDR3 here is CSVGYRDSAYGYTF. CDR3 coding DNA: TGCAGCGTAGGATACCGGGACAGTGCCTATGGCTACACCTTC.

The rearrangement links TRBV11-2 to TRBJ2-7; 8 bases are a match to TRBD2. Germline V gene data show CDR1 as SGHAT and CDR2 as FQNNGV. This CDR3 is built from 14 residues. The junction had 8 bases not matched to a gene; V was cut back by 5 bases and J by 5 bases. The CDR3 nucleotides read TGTGCCAGCAGCCCGGTAGCGGGAACCAACGAGCAGTACTTC. This gives the protein CASSPVAGTNEQYF.

This chain joins TRBV7-9 and TRBJ2-3; 7 bases are shared with TRBD2. CDR1 is SEHNR, CDR2 FQNEAQ, per germline (reference sequence). This CDR3 is 16 amino acids long. The J segment lost 0 bases and the V segment lost 5 bases, leaving 8 bases of the junction unmatched. CDR3 bases: TGTGCCAGCAGCCCGCGACTAGCAAGCAGCACAGATACGCAGTATTTT. Translating gives CASSPRLASSTDTQYF. The full variable domain, rest sourced from reference TRBV7-9 and TRBJ2-3, is DTGVSQNPRHKITKRGQNVTFRCDPISEHNRLYWYRQTLGQGPEFLTYFQNEAQLEKSRLLSDRFSAERPKGSFSTLEIQRTEQGDSAMYLCASSPRLASSTDTQYFGPGTRLTVL.

The chain is built from TRBV9 and TRBJ2-1, with TRBD2 matching 8 bases. V was pared by 2 bases and J by 3 bases, with 4 bases of the junction left unmatched. CDR3 length: 15 residues. Germline V gene data show CDR1 as SGDLS and CDR2 as YYNGEE. The CDR3 DNA reads as TGTGCCAGCAGCGTGGGACTAGAGGGCTACAATGAGCAGTTCTTC. This encodes CASSVGLEGYNEQFF.

The chain combines TRBV4-3 with TRBJ1-5; unclear D gene. The germline V gene encodes CDR1 LGHNA and CDR2 YSLEER. The CDR3 sequence is 13 residues long. Trimming took off 5 bases at V and 3 bases at J, with 8 bases between the two ends. The CDR3 protein is CASSGQVNQPQHF. The CDR3 DNA reads as TGCGCCAGCAGCGGCCAGGTCAATCAGCCCCAGCATTTT.

The chain combines TRBV7-9 with TRBJ2-1; 9 bases map to TRBD2. Trimming took 5 bases from V and 3 from J; bases not matched to a gene: 8. Looked up from germline, CDR1 is SEHNR and CDR2 is FQNEAQ (reference sequence). The CDR3 consists of 16 residues. DNA of the CDR3: TGTGCCAGCAGCATCCGTTCACTAGCGGGCTACAATGAGCAGTTCTTC. Amino acid sequence: CASSIRSLAGYNEQFF.

The genes are TRBV13 and TRBJ2-3, with 9 bases lining up with TRBD2. Germline V gene lookup returns CDR1 PRHDT and CDR2 FYEKMQ (reference sequence). Unmatched junction bases numbered 4, after V lost 2 bases and J lost 4 bases. The CDR3 loop spans 15 amino acids. CDR3 nucleotide sequence: TGTGCCAGCAGCTTACAAGCGGGAGGATCAGATACGCAGTATTTT. Translation gives CASSLQAGGSDTQYF. The full variable domain, completed using reference TRBV13 and TRBJ2-3, is AAGVIQSPRHLIKEKRETATLKCYPIPRHDTVYWYQQGPGQDPQFLISFYEKMQSDKGSIPDRFSAQQFSDYHSELNMSSLELGDSALYFCASSLQAGGSDTQYFGPGTRLTVL.

The V call is TRBV9, the J call TRBJ2-5, with TRBD2 matching 11 bases. There are 16 residues in the CDR3. Germline loops: CDR1 SGDLS, CDR2 YYNGEE. The junction had 3 bases not matched to a gene; V was cut back by 0 bases and J by 2 bases. In DNA form, the CDR3 reads TGTGCCAGCAGCGTAGCACTAGCGGGAGCTCAAGAGACCCAGTACTTC. Protein sequence: CASSVALAGAQETQYF.

The rearrangement joins TRBV19 to TRBJ1-2; 9 bases agree with TRBD1. This CDR3 contains 15 residues. Per germline, CDR1 LNHDA and CDR2 SQIVND (reference sequence). V dropped 3 bases and J dropped 8; count of bases not matched to a gene: 10. CDR3 residues: CASSIGDRVSGGYTF. DNA for the CDR3: TGTGCCAGTAGTATCGGGGACAGGGTGTCTGGGGGCTACACCTTC.

The CDR3 spells CASSQGQRSSPLHF. The CDR3 coding sequence is TGTGCCAGCAGCCAGGGGCAGAGAAGCTCACCCCTCCACTTT. The chain has TRBV7-9 and TRBJ1-6; D is possibly TRBD1 (6 bases). The ends were cut back, 5 bases at V and 10 bases at J, with 15 bases in the middle. CDR1 SEHNR and CDR2 FQNEAQ come from the germline V gene (reference sequence). CDR3 length: 14 amino acids. The full variable domain, rest sourced from reference TRBV7-9 and TRBJ1-6, is DTGVSQNPRHKITKRGQNVTFRCDPISEHNRLYWYRQTLGQGPEFLTYFQNEAQLEKSRLLSDRFSAERPKGSFSTLEIQRTEQGDSAMYLCASSQGQRSSPLHFGNGTRLTVT.

The rearrangement links TRBV5-8 to TRBJ2-7; 9 nucleotides match TRBD1. V dropped 0 bases and J dropped 3; count of bases not matched to a gene: 1. The CDR3 covers 14 residues. CDR1 and CDR2 (germline): SGHTS, YDEGEE. CDR3 coding DNA: TGTGCCAGCAGCTTGGGACAGGGGGTCTACGAGCAGTACTTC. It yields the protein CASSLGQGVYEQYF.

V and J are TRBV29-1 and TRBJ1-2; TRBD1 aligns across 8 bases. Germline values: CDR1 SQVTM, CDR2 ANQGSEA. This CDR3 is 13 amino acids long. The V and J ends lost 5 bases and 4 bases, in that order; junction bases with no gene match: 6. CDR3 nucleotide sequence: TGCAGCGTTTCCACAGGGGGTGGCTATGGCTACACCTTC. This sequence encodes CSVSTGGGYGYTF.

The V call is TRBV7-3, the J call TRBJ2-2; weak D call: TRBD2 (5 bases). V was cut by 3 bases and J by 2 bases, with 7 bases left in between. Germline CDR1 is SGHTA and CDR2 is FQGTGA. This CDR3 comprises 14 residues. CDR3 loop: CASSFSGNTGELFF. The CDR3 DNA is TGTGCCAGCAGCTTCAGCGGAAACACCGGGGAGCTGTTTTTT. The full variable domain, in which reference TRBV7-3 and TRBJ2-2 provide the parts outside the CDR3, is GAGVSQTPSNKVTEKGKYVELRCDPISGHTALYWYRQSLGQGPEFLIYFQGTGAADDSGLPNDRFFAVRPEGSVSTLKIQRTERGDSAVYLCASSFSGNTGELFFGEGSRLTVL.

This clone has a handful of counts. This sequence joins TRBV30 and TRBJ1-2, with 7 positions matching TRBD1. Trimming removed 7 bases from V and 4 bases from J; junction bases left unmatched: 9. This CDR3 region has 13 residues. The germline V gene encodes CDR1 GTSNPN and CDR2 SVGIG (reference sequence). The CDR3 loop is CASGRDRPYGYTF. DNA of the CDR3: TGTGCCTCAGGGCGGGACAGACCCTATGGCTACACCTTC.

This chain joins TRBV28 and TRBJ2-7; the match to TRBD1 covers 10 bases. The CDR3 is 17 amino acids. The V gene's germline CDR1 is MDHEN and CDR2 SYDVKM. V lost 5 bases, J lost 6 bases, and 16 bases stayed unmatched. The CDR3 DNA reads TGTGCCAGCAGTCTTGGGGACTCCGGGACAGGGGTTGTCGAGCAGTACTTC. Encoded protein: CASSLGDSGTGVVEQYF.

This clone came up a few times. The gene calls are TRBV18 and TRBJ1-5; 7 nucleotides line up with TRBD1. V dropped 4 bases and J dropped 5; count of bases not matched to a gene: 11. Germline V gene sequence: CDR1 KGHSH, CDR2 LQKENI. The CDR3 totals 16 residues. CDR3 in DNA: TGTGCCAGCTCACTCCGTAGGGGGCCTCCCGATCAGCCCCAGCATTTT. Translating gives CASSLRRGPPDQPQHF.

This clone was recorded only once. The J gene is TRBJ1-1, the V gene TRBV7-9; D is unresolved. CDR1 and CDR2 (germline): SEHNR, FQNEAQ (reference sequence). Trimming cost V 1 base and J 1 base, with 7 bases left between them. This CDR3 region has 14 residues. The CDR3 reads CASSLGHTNTEAFF. Written as DNA, the CDR3 is TGTGCCAGCAGCTTAGGGCATACGAACACTGAAGCTTTCTTT.

This chain joins TRBV3-1 (or the pseudogene TRBV3-2) and TRBJ1-4; 8 bases are a match to TRBD1. V shed 4 bases and J 8 bases; nucleotides not matched to a gene: 9. Germline loops: CDR1 LGHDT, CDR2 YNNKEL (reference sequence). This CDR3 contains 15 residues. CDR3: CASSLRQGFREKLFF. The CDR3 DNA reads TGTGCCAGCAGCCTTAGACAGGGGTTCCGGGAAAAACTGTTTTTT.